This paragraph reports one T cell receptor (beta chain). The CDR3 totals 16 residues. The germline gives CDR1 SEHNR, CDR2 FQNEAQ (reference sequence). V shed 1 base and J 0 bases; nucleotides not matched to a gene: 4. The data derive from a study of blood T cell repertoires in COVID-19. Some clones are missing from TCRdb's copy, which holds only in-frame ones; the method was immunoSEQ multiplex PCR. This table holds about 150,000 clones, about nine tenths found once. The V call is TRBV7-9, the J call TRBJ2-7; 9 bases map to TRBD1. The sequence came from a man younger than 30 with COVID-19, enrolled during active disease. Sequenced sample: peripheral blood. The CDR3 DNA sequence: TGTGCCAGCAGCTTAGAACCGGGACAGGGCTCCTACGAGCAGTACTTC. Translated, it gives CASSLEPGQGSYEQYF.